The 18 T cell receptor beta chains reported below all come from one sample, sequenced in a study of tumor and adjacent non-tumor tissue in lung cancer. TCRbeta libraries were built with three rounds of nested PCR, modified from ARM-PCR. From the multiplex PCR reads, TCRdb called clonotypes with MiXCR, one entry per CDR3 protein. The table includes around 140,000 distinct CDR3 sequences, roughly 66% detected once. This sample's RNA came from whole unsorted tissue. Sequencing was carried out using lung tumor tissue. The receptor source for this set is a man aged 55 to 70 with small cell lung cancer.

This sequence joins TRBV12-3 or TRBV12-4 and TRBJ2-1; D is uncertain. The ends were cut back, 2 bases at V and 10 bases at J, with 6 bases in the middle. The CDR3 has 11 residues. The CDR3, as DNA: TGTGCCAGCAGTTTATATGGAGAGCAGTTCTTC. This translates into CASSLYGEQFF.

The chain uses TRBV20-1 and TRBJ2-5, with TRBD2 matching 7 bases. The CDR3 sequence is 13 residues long. Germline lookup yields CDR1 DFQATT and CDR2 SNEGSKA (reference sequence). The junction had 6 bases not matched to a gene; V was cut back by 3 bases and J by 5 bases. This chain's CDR3 is CSASQGGRETQYF. CDR3 in DNA: TGCAGTGCTAGCCAGGGAGGGAGGGAGACCCAGTACTTC.

For this clonotype: Since no conserved phenylalanine or tryptophan closes the CDR3, a read error is the likely cause. This chain joins TRBV11-1 and TRBJ2-2, with 8 positions matching TRBD1. Germline V gene data show CDR1 as SGHAT and CDR2 as FQDESV (reference sequence). This CDR3 spans 16 amino acids. The CDR3 DNA is TGTACCAGCAACTCCCCGGACAGGGTAGACACCGGGGAGCTGTTTCTT. Encoded protein: CTSNSPDRVDTGELFL.

This clonotype was seen once. A much more abundant neighbour one base away suggests this may be a read error. The chain uses TRBV29-1 and TRBJ1-2; D is undetermined. V lost 3 bases and J lost 4, with 9 bases in between. CDR3 length: 12 residues. Germline V lookup: CDR1 SQVTM, CDR2 ANQGSEA. CDR3: CSVDLVVYGYTF. CDR3 bases: TGCAGCGTTGATTTGGTGGTCTATGGCTACACCTTC.

This clonotype was counted many times. The chain joins TRBV20-1 to TRBJ1-1, with 8 bases identical to TRBD1. The CDR3 covers 14 residues. V dropped 5 bases and J dropped 3; count of bases not matched to a gene: 8. CDR1 and CDR2 from the germline V gene are DFQATT and SNEGSKA (reference sequence). The CDR3 loop reads CSAPGQVGYTEAFF. The DNA of the CDR3 is TGCAGTGCTCCGGGACAGGTGGGCTACACTGAAGCTTTCTTT.

With regard to this clonotype: A much larger clone differs by one base, so this may be a read error. The gene calls are TRBV4-1 and TRBJ1-4, with a weak D call TRBD1 (5 bases). CDR3 length: 16 residues. Germline CDR1 and CDR2: MGHRA and YSYEKL. V lost 7 bases to trimming and J lost 0 bases, with 15 bases between them. The CDR3 DNA reads as TGCGCCAGCAACCGGCGAGAAGGGGCAACTAATGAAAAACTGTTTTTT. The encoded protein is CASNRREGATNEKLFF.

About this clonotype: Being one base from a much bigger clone, this may be a read error. The chain employs TRBV7-8 and TRBJ2-4; no definite D call. V lost 1 base to trimming and J lost 9 bases, with 10 bases between them. Germline assignment: CDR1 SGHVS and CDR2 FQNEAQ. The CDR3 sequence is 13 residues long. This CDR3 reads CASSLEVHCIQYF. As DNA, the CDR3 is TGTGCCAGCAGCTTAGAAGTTCACTGCATTCAGTACTTC.

Comment on this clonotype: Sequence at one end of the junction differs from germline and may be a read error. The CDR3 region is CTSSLEARVHTQYF. The DNA for the CDR3 is TGTACCAGCAGCTTAGAAGCGAGGGTACATACGCAGTATTTT. The chain is built from TRBV11-2 and TRBJ2-3; weak D call: TRBD2 (5 bases). CDR3 length: 14 amino acids. Germline CDR1 and CDR2: SGHAT and FQNNGV.

Comment on this clonotype: The missing conserved phenylalanine or tryptophan at the end of this CDR3 makes a read error likely. The chain carries TRBV11-2 and TRBJ2-3, with D unresolved. V lost 1 base to trimming and J lost 6 bases, with 5 bases between them. The germline gives CDR1 SGHAT, CDR2 FQNNGV. The CDR3 is 12 amino acids. The CDR3 reads CASSLGRDTQYY. CDR3 sequence (DNA): TGTGCCAGCAGCTTAGGTCGGGATACGCAGTATTAT.

This clonotype has at least ten counts. V is TRBV20-1 and J is TRBJ2-3, with TRBD2 identical over 8 bases. V shed 6 bases, J shed 1 base, and the junction held 3 bases outside the gene matches. Germline CDR1 reads DFQATT; CDR2 reads SNEGSKA (reference sequence). CDR3 length: 13 amino acids. The CDR3 DNA reads as TGCAGTGCGCAACTAGCGGGCACAGATACGCAGTATTTT. Its translation is CSAQLAGTDTQYF.

There are many counts of this clonotype. The gene calls are TRBV5-5 and TRBJ2-5; D is possibly TRBD1 (6 bases). Germline V gives CDR1 SGHKS, CDR2 YYEKEE (reference sequence). This CDR3 contains 15 residues. V dropped 1 base and J dropped 1 base, with 11 bases sitting between them. In DNA form, the CDR3 reads TGTGCCAGCAGCTTGTGGCGGACAGTCCAAGAGACCCAGTACTTC. Translation: CASSLWRTVQETQYF.

This clonotype was recorded many times. The V gene is TRBV6-5, the J gene TRBJ2-1; 8 nucleotides match TRBD2. With 5 bases clipped from V and 5 bases from J, the junction kept 17 bases outside the gene matches. The CDR3 is made up of 18 amino acids. CDR1 is MNHEY and CDR2 is SVGAGI in the germline V gene. The CDR3 region has the DNA TGTGCCAGCAGTGAACTAGCTTCCGGGACTAGAAGGCACAATGAGCAGTTCTTC. As protein: CASSELASGTRRHNEQFF.

Turning to this clonotype: One end of the junction fails to match germline, which may point to a read error. The rearrangement links TRBV20-1 to TRBJ2-1; 14 bases line up with TRBD2. This CDR3 spans 17 amino acids. The germline V gene encodes CDR1 DFQATT and CDR2 SNEGSKA (reference sequence). CDR3 coding DNA: TGCAGTACTAGAGCTTCGACTAGCGGGAGGGGTAAGAATGAGCAGTTCTTC. Translated: CSTRASTSGRGKNEQFF.

The table lists this clonotype with many counts. The gene calls are TRBV5-1 and TRBJ2-2, with D possibly being TRBD2 (6 bases). V shed 5 bases and J shed 7 bases, with 12 bases lying between them. This CDR3 is built from 13 residues. Germline V gene data show CDR1 as SGHRS and CDR2 as YFSETQ. The chain's CDR3 is CASRRDSHGELFF. The CDR3, as DNA: TGCGCCAGCAGACGGGACTCCCACGGGGAGCTGTTTTTT.

This clonotype was picked up a small number of times. V gene TRBV5-5 combines with J gene TRBJ2-5; D gene unclear. In germline, CDR1 is SGHKS, CDR2 YYEKEE (reference sequence). This CDR3 spans 14 amino acids. V lost 0 bases, J lost 5 bases, and 11 bases lay in between. CDR3 in amino acids: CASSLGFAWETQYF. The CDR3 DNA is TGTGCCAGCAGCTTGGGTTTCGCGTGGGAGACCCAGTACTTC.

This rearrangement joins TRBV20-1 to TRBJ2-7; 12 bases line up with TRBD2. V lost 5 bases, J lost 9 bases, and 14 bases stayed unmatched. The CDR3 loop spans 15 amino acids. In germline, CDR1 is DFQATT, CDR2 SNEGSKA (reference sequence). For the CDR3, the DNA is TGCAGTGCTGAACCCGGGACTAGCGGGCCCTATGTGCAGTACTTC. Protein sequence: CSAEPGTSGPYVQYF.

As concerns this clonotype: Mismatch with germline at one junction end may stem from a read error. CDR3 residues: CASSLGTGDNTDTQYF. The DNA of the CDR3 is TGTGCCAGTAGCTTGGGGACTGGCGACAACACAGATACGCAGTATTTT. The rearrangement uses TRBV11-2 and TRBJ2-3; D is perhaps TRBD2 (6 bases). Germline lookup yields CDR1 SGHAT and CDR2 FQNNGV. CDR3 size: 16 residues.

This chain links TRBV4-2 with TRBJ2-1, with 8 nucleotides matching TRBD2. The length of the CDR3 is 16 residues. The V segment lost 1 base and the J segment 4 bases; nucleotides outside the gene matches: 6. Germline V gives CDR1 LGHNA, CDR2 YNFKEQ. CDR3 residues: CASSQGAGGSYNEQFF. DNA for the CDR3: TGTGCCAGCAGCCAAGGGGCGGGAGGAAGTTACAATGAGCAGTTCTTC.